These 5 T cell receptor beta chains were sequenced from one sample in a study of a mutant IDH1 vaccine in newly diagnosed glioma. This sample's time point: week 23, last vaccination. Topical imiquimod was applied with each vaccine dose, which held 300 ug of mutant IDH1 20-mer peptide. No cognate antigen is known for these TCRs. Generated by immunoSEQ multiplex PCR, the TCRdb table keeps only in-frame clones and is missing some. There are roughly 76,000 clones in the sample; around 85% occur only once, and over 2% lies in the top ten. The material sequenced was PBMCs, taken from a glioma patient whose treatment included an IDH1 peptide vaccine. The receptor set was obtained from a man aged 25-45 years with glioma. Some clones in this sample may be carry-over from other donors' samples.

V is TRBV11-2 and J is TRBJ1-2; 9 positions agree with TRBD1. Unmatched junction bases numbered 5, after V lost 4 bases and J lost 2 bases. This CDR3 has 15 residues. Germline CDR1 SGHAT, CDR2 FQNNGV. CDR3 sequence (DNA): TGTGCCAGCAGCTCAGACAGGGGGAGAAACTATGGCTACACCTTC. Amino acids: CASSSDRGRNYGYTF.

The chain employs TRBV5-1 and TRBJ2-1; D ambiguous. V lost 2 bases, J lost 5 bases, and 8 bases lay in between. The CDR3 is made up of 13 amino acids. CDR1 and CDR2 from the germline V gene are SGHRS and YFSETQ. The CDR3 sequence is CASSFGGDNEQFF. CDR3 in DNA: TGCGCCAGCAGCTTCGGTGGTGACAATGAGCAGTTCTTC.

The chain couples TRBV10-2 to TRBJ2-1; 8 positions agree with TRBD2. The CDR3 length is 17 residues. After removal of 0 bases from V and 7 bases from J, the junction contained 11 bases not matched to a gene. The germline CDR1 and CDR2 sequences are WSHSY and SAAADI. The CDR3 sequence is CASSESRWRGVRNEQFF. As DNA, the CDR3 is TGCGCCAGCAGTGAGTCGCGGTGGCGGGGGGTTAGGAATGAGCAGTTCTTC.

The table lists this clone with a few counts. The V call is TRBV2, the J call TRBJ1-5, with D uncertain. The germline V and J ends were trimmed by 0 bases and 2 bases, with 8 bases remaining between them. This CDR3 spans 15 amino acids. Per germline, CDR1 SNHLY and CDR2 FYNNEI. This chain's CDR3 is CASSEAGLGNQPQHF. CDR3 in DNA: TGTGCCAGCAGTGAAGCAGGGCTTGGCAATCAGCCCCAGCATTTT.

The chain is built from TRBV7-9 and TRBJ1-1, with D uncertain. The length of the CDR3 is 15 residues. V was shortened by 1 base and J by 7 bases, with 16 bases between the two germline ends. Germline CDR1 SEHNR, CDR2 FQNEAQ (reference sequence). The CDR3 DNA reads TGTGCCAGCAGCTTAGAGTCAGCGTACCCGGATGAAGCTTTCTTT. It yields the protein CASSLESAYPDEAFF.